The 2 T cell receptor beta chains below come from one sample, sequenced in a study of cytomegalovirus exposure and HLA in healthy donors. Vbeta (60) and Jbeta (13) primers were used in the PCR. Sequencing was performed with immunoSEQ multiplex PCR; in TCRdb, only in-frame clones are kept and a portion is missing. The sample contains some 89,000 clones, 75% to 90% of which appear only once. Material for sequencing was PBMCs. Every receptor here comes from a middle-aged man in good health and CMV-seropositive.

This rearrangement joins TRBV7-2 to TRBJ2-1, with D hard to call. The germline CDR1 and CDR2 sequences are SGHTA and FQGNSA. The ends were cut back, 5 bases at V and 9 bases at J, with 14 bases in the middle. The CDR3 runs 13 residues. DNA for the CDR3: TGTGCCAGCAGCCCAAGAAAGGAGAGTGAGCAGTTCTTC. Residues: CASSPRKESEQFF.

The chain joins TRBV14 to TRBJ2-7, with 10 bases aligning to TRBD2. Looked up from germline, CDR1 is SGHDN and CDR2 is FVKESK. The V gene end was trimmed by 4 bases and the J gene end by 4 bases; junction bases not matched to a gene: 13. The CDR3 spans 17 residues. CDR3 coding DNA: TGTGCCAGCAGCCCCCTAGGGTCTAGCGGGGGCCTGTACGAGCAGTACTTC. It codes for CASSPLGSSGGLYEQYF. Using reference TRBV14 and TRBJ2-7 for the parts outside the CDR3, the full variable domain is EAGVTQFPSHSVIEKGQTVTLRCDPISGHDNLYWYRRVMGKEIKFLLHFVKESKQDESGMPNNRFLAERTGGTYSTLKVQPAELEDSGVYFCASSPLGSSGGLYEQYFGPGTRLTVT.